These 26 T cell receptor beta chains originate from one sample sequenced in a study of blood T cell repertoires in COVID-19. TCRdb keeps only in-frame clones here, not all; method: immunoSEQ multiplex PCR. The sample yields more than 85,000 clones, about four fifths seen once. Sequenced material: peripheral blood. The receptors come from a woman in her 70s with acute or convalescent COVID-19.

This clone was counted between two and nine times. V usage is TRBV6-5 and J usage is TRBJ1-2; no definite D call. The length of the CDR3 is 11 residues. Germline CDR1 and CDR2: MNHEY and SVGAGI. Deletions cut 8 bases from V and 4 bases from J, with 8 bases between. The CDR3 reads CASLYGYGYTF. Written as DNA, the CDR3 is TGTGCCAGCCTATACGGCTATGGCTACACCTTC.

The rearrangement uses TRBV28 and TRBJ1-2; 7 nucleotides match TRBD1. The CDR3 contains 15 residues. The germline V gene encodes CDR1 MDHEN and CDR2 SYDVKM. The V segment lost 5 bases and the J segment 0 bases; nucleotides outside the gene matches: 6. CDR3 in DNA: TGTGCCAGCAGTGACCCCGGGACAGCTAACTATGGCTACACCTTC. This translates into CASSDPGTANYGYTF.

The V gene is TRBV24-1, the J gene TRBJ1-3; no clear D. The V gene's germline CDR1 is KGHDR and CDR2 SFDVKD. This CDR3 contains 13 residues. Trimming took 5 bases from V and 0 from J, leaving 4 bases between them. As DNA, the CDR3 is TGTGCCACCAGTGCGGGCTCTGGAAACACCATATATTTT. As protein: CATSAGSGNTIYF.

In its sample, this clone was seen once. This chain links TRBV30 with TRBJ1-5; 7 positions agree with TRBD1. The CDR3 runs to 16 residues. V gave up 2 bases and J gave up 5 bases; unmatched junction bases: 12. Germline V gene lookup returns CDR1 GTSNPN and CDR2 SVGIG (reference sequence). Here the CDR3 DNA reads TGTGCCTGGAGTAACCCGCGAGACAGGGATGATCAGCCCCAGCATTTT. Its protein product is CAWSNPRDRDDQPQHF. Full variable domain (outside the CDR3, taken from reference TRBV30 and TRBJ1-5): SQTIHQWPATLVQPVGSPLSLECTVEGTSNPNLYWYRQAAGRGLQLLFYSVGIGQISSEVPQNLSASRPQDRQFILSSKKLLLSDSGFYLCAWSNPRDRDDQPQHFGDGTRLSIL.

This sequence joins TRBV7-9 and TRBJ2-3, with 7 bases aligning to TRBD2. Unmatched junction bases numbered 13, after V lost 5 bases and J lost 2 bases. The V gene's germline CDR1 is SEHNR and CDR2 FQNEAQ (reference sequence). The CDR3 contains 17 residues. DNA for the CDR3: TGTGCCAGCAGCCCAGATGGGGGGGTCATAATCACAGATACGCAGTATTTT. Encoded protein: CASSPDGGVIITDTQYF.

This chain uses TRBV19 with TRBJ1-1, with 11 bases aligning to TRBD1. The junction had 4 bases not matched to a gene; V was cut back by 4 bases and J by 0 bases. Germline V gene lookup returns CDR1 LNHDA and CDR2 SQIVND (reference sequence). The CDR3 is made up of 16 amino acids. CDR3 loop: CASSTGTGGVNTEAFF. In nucleotides, the CDR3 is TGTGCCAGTAGTACAGGGACAGGGGGAGTGAACACTGAAGCTTTCTTT.

This clone came up a few times. V gene TRBV7-2 combines with J gene TRBJ2-3; 8 bases line up with TRBD2. The CDR3 extends over 15 amino acids. The trim removed 3 bases at V and 4 bases at J, leaving 6 bases unmatched. CDR1 is SGHTA, CDR2 FQGNSA, per germline. The CDR3 DNA sequence: TGTGCCAGCAGCTTGAGGACTAGCAGGTCAGATACGCAGTATTTT. Amino acids: CASSLRTSRSDTQYF.

V and J are TRBV2 and TRBJ2-2; 7 nucleotides line up with TRBD2. V dropped 6 bases and J dropped 1; count of bases not matched to a gene: 2. The germline gives CDR1 SNHLY, CDR2 FYNNEI. The CDR3 runs to 14 residues. CDR3 in amino acids: CASRTSLNTGELFF. In DNA, the CDR3 is TGTGCCAGCAGGACTAGCTTGAACACCGGGGAGCTGTTTTTT. Based on the CDR3 plus reference TRBV2 and TRBJ2-2, the full variable domain is EPEVTQTPSHQVTQMGQEVILRCVPISNHLYFYWYRQILGQKVEFLVSFYNNEISEKSEIFDDQFSVERPDGSNFTLKIRSTKLEDSAMYFCASRTSLNTGELFFGEGSRLTVL.

The chain employs TRBV6-5 and TRBJ2-7; a possible D gene is TRBD2 (5 bases). With 4 bases removed from V and 2 bases from J, the gap between germline ends came to 15 bases. This CDR3 has 15 residues. Germline CDR1 MNHEY, CDR2 SVGAGI. The CDR3 spells CASSSDWSQTYEQYF. The DNA for the CDR3 is TGTGCCAGCAGTTCGGACTGGTCGCAAACCTACGAGCAGTACTTC.

The chain links TRBV5-6 to TRBJ1-2, with 12 bases identical to TRBD1. V shed 4 bases, J shed 7 bases, and the junction held 8 bases outside the gene matches. Germline V gene lookup returns CDR1 SGHDT and CDR2 YYEEEE. The CDR3 consists of 15 residues. Here the CDR3 DNA reads TGTGCCAGCAGCAAGCCGGGACAGGGGGCTTTTGGCTACACCTTC. Its translation is CASSKPGQGAFGYTF.

The chain combines TRBV9 with TRBJ1-2, with 7 bases lining up with TRBD1. With V trimmed by 0 bases and J by 4 bases, 6 bases remained unmatched. The CDR3 extends over 15 amino acids. Germline CDR1 and CDR2: SGDLS and YYNGEE. CDR3 sequence: CASSVGSGQSYGYTF. CDR3 DNA: TGTGCCAGCAGCGTAGGATCGGGACAGAGCTATGGCTACACCTTC.

CDR3 DNA sequence: TGTGCCAGCAGCTTATCCCCGCGGGGGAACACTGAAGCTTTCTTT. Protein: CASSLSPRGNTEAFF. The V call is TRBV11-2, the J call TRBJ1-1; D is uncertain. V dropped 2 bases and J dropped 1 base, with 11 bases sitting between them. Germline-derived CDR1 and CDR2 are SGHAT and FQNNGV. The CDR3 has 15 residues. Combining the CDR3 with reference TRBV11-2 and TRBJ1-1 gives the whole variable domain EAGVAQSPRYKIIEKRQSVAFWCNPISGHATLYWYQQILGQGPKLLIQFQNNGVVDDSQLPKDRFSAERLKGVDSTLKIQPAKLEDSAVYLCASSLSPRGNTEAFFGQGTRLTVV.

V gene TRBV5-1 combines with J gene TRBJ2-2, with a tentative D call TRBD2 (6 bases). Germline lookup yields CDR1 SGHRS and CDR2 YFSETQ. There are 14 residues in the CDR3. The V and J ends lost 2 bases and 5 bases respectively, with 10 bases between them. The CDR3 region is CASSFGGRTGELFF. DNA of the CDR3: TGCGCCAGCAGCTTCGGAGGGAGGACCGGGGAGCTGTTTTTT.

This clone has only a few counts. This chain links TRBV6-2 or TRBV6-3 with TRBJ1-6; TRBD1 might be the D (5 bases). The germline gives CDR1 MNHEY, CDR2 SVGEGT. V shed 2 bases and J shed 5 bases, with 13 bases lying between them. The CDR3 consists of 16 residues. This CDR3 is CASSYPTGLNNSPLHF. The CDR3 DNA is TGTGCCAGCAGTTACCCTACGGGACTGAATAATTCACCCCTCCACTTT.

This clone showed up just once. The rearrangement joins TRBV4-2 to TRBJ2-7; TRBD1 agrees at 7 bases. The CDR3 sequence is 14 residues long. Germline trimming cut 5 bases from V and 2 bases from J; bases unmatched to any gene: 6. CDR1 and CDR2 from the germline V gene are LGHNA and YNFKEQ. The CDR3 reads CASSSRQGPYEQYF. CDR3 DNA: TGTGCCAGCAGCTCCCGACAGGGACCCTACGAGCAGTACTTC.

V gene TRBV4-3 combines with J gene TRBJ1-2, with a weak D call TRBD1 (6 bases). V dropped 0 bases and J dropped 9 bases, with 11 bases sitting between them. The CDR3 has 13 residues. Germline CDR1 LGHNA, CDR2 YSLEER. This CDR3 reads CASSQDTGRSYTF. The CDR3 DNA follows: TGCGCCAGCAGCCAAGATACAGGGCGAAGCTACACCTTC.

The genes are TRBV21-1 and TRBJ1-2; TRBD1 is the table's D call, not checked against the DNA. TRBV21-1 is marked as a pseudogene. CDR3 length: 18 residues. For the CDR3, the DNA is TGTGCCAGCAGCACAACCCGGGACAGGGGATCACTGCCTATGGGCTACACCTTC. Translated, it gives CASSTTRDRGSLPMGYTF.

The genes are TRBV6-2 or TRBV6-3 and TRBJ2-3; the match to TRBD1 covers 12 bases. The CDR3 has 17 residues. The germline CDR1 and CDR2 sequences are MNHEY and SVGEGT. The ends lost 2 bases at V and 4 bases at J; junction bases unmatched: 7. Here the CDR3 DNA reads TGTGCCAGCAGTTACCTGGGACAGGGGGCGTTGGCAGATACGCAGTATTTT. Protein: CASSYLGQGALADTQYF.

J is TRBJ1-1 and V is TRBV7-8; D gene uncertain. V was clipped by 1 base and J by 5 bases, with 8 bases between them. This CDR3 is 13 amino acids long. Germline-derived CDR1 and CDR2 are SGHVS and FQNEAQ. The CDR3, as DNA: TGTGCCAGCAGCTTAGTAGAGGATACTGAAGCTTTCTTT. This encodes CASSLVEDTEAFF. Supplemented by reference TRBV7-8 and TRBJ1-1, the full variable domain reads GAGVSQSPRYKVAKRGQDVALRCDPISGHVSLFWYQQALGQGPEFLTYFQNEAQLDKSGLPSDRFFAERPEGSVSTLKIQRTQQEDSAVYLCASSLVEDTEAFFGQGTRLTVV.

In this sample, this clone turned up once. The chain couples TRBV2 to TRBJ2-7, with 7 bases fitting TRBD1. CDR1 SNHLY and CDR2 FYNNEI come from the germline V gene. The CDR3 is 16 residues long. V shed 7 bases and J 0 bases; nucleotides not matched to a gene: 12. CDR3 in amino acids: CASTGQLLSSSYEQYF. The CDR3 DNA sequence: TGTGCCAGCACGGGACAGCTTCTATCGAGCTCCTACGAGCAGTACTTC.

This clone was seen more than once but under ten times. V and J are TRBV15 and TRBJ2-7; 8 positions agree with TRBD2. The CDR3 length is 15 residues. The trim removed 0 bases at V and 1 base at J, leaving 2 bases unmatched. Germline CDR1 is LNHNV and CDR2 is YYDKDF (reference sequence). CDR3: CATSRDGTSSYEQYF. For the CDR3, the DNA is TGTGCCACCAGCAGAGATGGGACTAGTTCCTACGAGCAGTACTTC.

The chain employs TRBV19 and TRBJ2-7, with TRBD1 identical over 7 bases. CDR3 length equals 15 residues. The trim removed 3 bases at V and 0 bases at J, leaving 5 bases unmatched. Germline assignment: CDR1 LNHDA and CDR2 SQIVND (reference sequence). CDR3 bases: TGTGCCAGTAGTATGGGGACAGACCTCTCCTACGAGCAGTACTTC. Its translation: CASSMGTDLSYEQYF.

On this clone itself: One end of the junction fails to match germline, which may point to a read error. This chain connects TRBV15 to TRBJ2-1; the D gene is possibly TRBD2 (5 bases). Germline V lookup: CDR1 LNHNV, CDR2 YYDKDF (reference sequence). The CDR3 length is 13 residues. Here the CDR3 reads CATSRDQGSEEIF. The CDR3 region has the DNA TGTGCCACCAGCAGAGATCAAGGTAGCGAAGAGATCTTC.

The chain couples TRBV9 to TRBJ1-1; 7 bases fit TRBD1. J lost 3 bases, V lost 3 bases, and 5 bases had no gene match. The CDR3 runs 14 residues. Per germline, CDR1 SGDLS and CDR2 YYNGEE. CDR3: CASSATGVDTEAFF. In DNA, the CDR3 is TGTGCCAGCAGCGCCACAGGGGTCGACACTGAAGCTTTCTTT. Using reference TRBV9 and TRBJ1-1 for the parts outside the CDR3, the full variable domain is DSGVTQTPKHLITATGQRVTLRCSPRSGDLSVYWYQQSLDQGLQFLIQYYNGEERAKGNILERFSAQQFPDLHSELNLSSLELGDSALYFCASSATGVDTEAFFGQGTRLTVV.

The CDR3, as DNA: TGTGCCAGCAGCTTAGCAGGACAGGGCGGACAGCCCCAGCATTTT. This codes for CASSLAGQGGQPQHF. The rearrangement uses TRBV7-2 and TRBJ1-5; TRBD1 aligns across 8 bases. V lost 0 bases to trimming and J lost 7 bases; unmatched junction nucleotides: 5. The CDR3 loop spans 15 amino acids. CDR1 and CDR2 (germline): SGHTA, FQGNSA.

This rearrangement joins TRBV13 to TRBJ2-5; 7 bases map to TRBD2. V shed 5 bases, J shed 3 bases, and the junction held 9 bases outside the gene matches. Germline-derived CDR1 and CDR2 are PRHDT and FYEKMQ (reference sequence). The CDR3 sequence is 15 residues long. The DNA of the CDR3 is TGTGCCAGCAGCGACCTTACTAGCGTCGAAGAGACCCAGTACTTC. As protein: CASSDLTSVEETQYF.